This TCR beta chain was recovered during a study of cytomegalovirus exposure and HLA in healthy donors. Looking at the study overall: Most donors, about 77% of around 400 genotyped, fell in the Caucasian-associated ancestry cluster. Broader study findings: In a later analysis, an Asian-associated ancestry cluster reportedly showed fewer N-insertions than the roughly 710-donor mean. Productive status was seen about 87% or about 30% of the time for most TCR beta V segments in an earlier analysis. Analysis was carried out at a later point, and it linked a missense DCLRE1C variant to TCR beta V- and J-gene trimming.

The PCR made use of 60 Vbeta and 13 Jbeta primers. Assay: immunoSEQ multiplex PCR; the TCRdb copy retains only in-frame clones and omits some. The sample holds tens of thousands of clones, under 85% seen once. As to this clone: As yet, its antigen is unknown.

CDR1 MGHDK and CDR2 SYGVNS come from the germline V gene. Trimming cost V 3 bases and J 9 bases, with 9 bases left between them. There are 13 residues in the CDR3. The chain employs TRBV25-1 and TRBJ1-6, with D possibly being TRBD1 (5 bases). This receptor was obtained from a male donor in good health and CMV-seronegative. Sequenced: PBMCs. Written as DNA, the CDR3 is TGTGCCAGCAGTGATGGGGCTCGTTCACCCCTCCACTTT. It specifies CASSDGARSPLHF.